A selection of T cell receptor beta chains follows, all from one sample in a study of blood T cell repertoires in COVID-19. The data were produced by immunoSEQ multiplex PCR, yet TCRdb's version contains in-frame clones alone and is incomplete. The data show hundreds of thousands of clones, with under 90% seen just once and roughly 4% held by the top ten. The specimen was PBMCs or T cells enriched from blood (not recorded which). The receptors were sampled from a woman aged 25 to 39 with acute COVID-19. The CDR3 runs from the conserved cysteine through the conserved F or W. The order of the fields is V gene, clone size, CDR3 protein. Not all rows give a size; the values are once, few, many and, for expanded clones, a class.

V gene: TRBV14
clone size: few
CDR3 protein: CASSTVPAGAEQFF

V gene: TRBV5-6
clone size: NA
CDR3 protein: CASSFTGGSEAFF

V gene: TRBV7-3
clone size: NA
CDR3 protein: CASSFAENTEAFF

V gene: TRBV7-9
clone size: few
CDR3 protein: CASSLTSGGYEQYF

V gene: TRBV4-1
clone size: NA
CDR3 protein: CASSPFLTGLETQYF

V gene: TRBV9
clone size: NA
CDR3 protein: CAGSWGATNTEAFF

V gene: TRBV5-1
clone size: once
CDR3 protein: CASKKNTGTDYGYTF

V gene: TRBV15
clone size: few
CDR3 protein: CATSRDEEGQFF

V gene: TRBV5-4
clone size: NA
CDR3 protein: CASSPTGRWDRGPGYTF

V gene: TRBV6-2/TRBV6-3
clone size: once
CDR3 protein: CASSHRRGYGELFF

V gene: TRBV30
clone size: NA
CDR3 protein: CAWRGGTTDHYYSGNTIYF

V gene: TRBV2
clone size: NA
CDR3 protein: CASRGTGAPNEKLFF

V gene: TRBV2
clone size: NA
CDR3 protein: CASTGWVTGELFF

V gene: TRBV30
clone size: NA
CDR3 protein: CAWSGGTGVPEQYF

V gene: TRBV4-2
clone size: NA
CDR3 protein: CASSQESTGELFF

V gene: TRBV24-1
clone size: NA
CDR3 protein: CATSKGAVNEQFF

V gene: TRBV12-3/TRBV12-4
clone size: once
CDR3 protein: CASAARGPQHF

V gene: TRBV2
clone size: few
CDR3 protein: CASSAQAGRGEKLFF

V gene: TRBV21-1
clone size: once
CDR3 protein: CASRIPDRVRNTEAFF

V gene: TRBV11-2
clone size: NA
CDR3 protein: CASSSGTSTGELFF

V gene: TRBV27
clone size: NA
CDR3 protein: CASRSTLPGQGQPQHF

V gene: TRBV6-2/TRBV6-3
clone size: NA
CDR3 protein: CASSYDGTGYEQYF

V gene: TRBV2
clone size: NA
CDR3 protein: CASSEASDRVRQPQHF

V gene: TRBV5-1
clone size: once
CDR3 protein: CASSSRGQETQYF

V gene: TRBV19
clone size: NA
CDR3 protein: CASSIPTGEYGYTF

V gene: TRBV4-1
clone size: NA
CDR3 protein: CASSQVQSFYGYTF

V gene: TRBV4-1
clone size: NA
CDR3 protein: CASSQVFLQSGANVLTF

V gene: TRBV6-5
clone size: few
CDR3 protein: CASSKSRGSDTQYF

V gene: TRBV18
clone size: NA
CDR3 protein: CASSPIAAGTAYEQYF